This TCR beta chain was profiled in a study of blood T cell repertoires in COVID-19. Turning to the study itself: The United States, Italy and Spain provided the acute and convalescent COVID-19 samples.

The table came from immunoSEQ multiplex PCR; TCRdb's copy has only in-frame clones and leaves some out. Of some 210,000 clones in the sample, 84% were seen once. The CDR3 is made up of 20 amino acids. Trimming left V 3 bases short and J 0 bases short, with 24 bases between. CDR1 is LNHDA, CDR2 SQIVND, per germline (reference sequence). Sequencing was performed on peripheral blood. The clonotype originates from a woman aged 70 to 79 with active or convalescent COVID-19. This chain links TRBV19 with TRBJ1-5; D uncertain. CDR3 amino acids: CASSITGKVRNSYSNQPQHF. DNA of the CDR3: TGTGCCAGTAGTATCACGGGGAAGGTCAGGAACAGCTATAGCAATCAGCCCCAGCATTTT.